Below are 30 T cell receptor beta chains sequenced from a single sample in a study of blood T cell repertoires in COVID-19 (dated by TCRdb to 2019 to 2021). The library relied on the immunoSEQ multiplex PCR assay. TCRdb obtained this table from immuneACCESS and retained in-frame rearrangements with V and J assigned. These tables miss some clones; where compared with another copy, unresolved V genes account for less than half of the shortfall, and the remainder is unexplained. The sample data list roughly 380,000 clones, and around 87% of these were observed just once. The top ten hold 1.3% of the sample. Specimen: PBMCs or T cells enriched from blood (not recorded which). The receptors were sampled from a man between 25 and 39 years old who had recovered from COVID-19.

The V call is TRBV7-9, the J call TRBJ2-2; a possible D gene is TRBD1 (6 bases). CDR3 length equals 13 residues. V lost 11 bases, J lost 5 bases, and 15 bases lay in between. Per germline, CDR1 SEHNR and CDR2 FQNEAQ (reference sequence). CDR3 in amino acids: CAGSGQMTGELFF. In nucleotides, the CDR3 is TGTGCCGGAAGCGGACAGATGACCGGGGAGCTGTTTTTT.

The chain couples TRBV5-1 to TRBJ2-6; D might be TRBD2 (5 bases). V was trimmed by 0 bases and J by 2 bases, leaving 6 bases between them. The CDR3 is 15 residues long. From germline, CDR1 is SGHRS and CDR2 YFSETQ. The CDR3 reads CASSLAGAGANVLTF. CDR3 DNA: TGCGCCAGCAGCTTGGCCGGGGCTGGGGCCAACGTCCTGACTTTC.

V and J are TRBV27 and TRBJ2-1, with a tentative D call TRBD1 (5 bases). The germline V gene encodes CDR1 MNHEY and CDR2 SMNVEV (reference sequence). CDR3 length: 16 residues. Trimming took 7 bases from V and 4 from J, leaving 20 bases between them. CDR3 residues: CASTPPGRASYNEQFF. The DNA for the CDR3 is TGTGCCAGCACCCCCCCGGGCAGGGCGTCTTACAATGAGCAGTTCTTC.

The chain couples TRBV6-2 or TRBV6-3 to TRBJ1-1; D is unclear. CDR3 length: 15 residues. Looked up from germline, CDR1 is MNHEY and CDR2 is SVGEGT. Trimming left V 6 bases short and J 4 bases short, with 18 bases between. The CDR3 here is CASSPKARVITEAFF. As DNA, the CDR3 is TGTGCCAGCAGCCCGAAGGCGAGGGTCATCACTGAAGCTTTCTTT.

The chain is built from TRBV30 and TRBJ1-6; no reliable D call. The V end lost 7 bases, the J end lost 10 bases, and 14 bases lay between the germline ends. Germline V gives CDR1 GTSNPN, CDR2 SVGIG (reference sequence). CDR3 length: 12 amino acids. In DNA form, the CDR3 reads TGTGCCTTTCATATCGGGTACTCACCCCTCCACTTT. Its translation: CAFHIGYSPLHF. Drawing the rest from reference TRBV30 and TRBJ1-6, the complete variable domain is SQTIHQWPATLVQPVGSPLSLECTVEGTSNPNLYWYRQAAGRGLQLLFYSVGIGQISSEVPQNLSASRPQDRQFILSSKKLLLSDSGFYLCAFHIGYSPLHFGNGTRLTVT.

The chain uses TRBV11-2 and TRBJ2-5; 9 bases are a match to TRBD2. V gave up 5 bases and J gave up 1 base; unmatched junction bases: 8. Germline V CDR1 and CDR2: SGHAT, FQNNGV. The CDR3 runs to 16 residues. This chain's CDR3 is CASSRHSGGLQETQYF. CDR3 DNA: TGTGCCAGCAGCCGACATAGCGGGGGACTCCAAGAGACCCAGTACTTC.

The chain joins TRBV27 to TRBJ2-3; D is unresolved. The CDR3 runs 17 residues. V lost 0 bases, J lost 0 bases, and 13 bases lay in between. Germline V gene sequence: CDR1 MNHEY, CDR2 SMNVEV (reference sequence). The CDR3 DNA is TGTGCCAGCAGTTTATCTATAGTTTACAGTAGCACAGATACGCAGTATTTT. Its translation is CASSLSIVYSSTDTQYF.

This chain links TRBV5-4 with TRBJ2-5, with D maybe TRBD1 (5 bases). The germline gives CDR1 SGHNT, CDR2 YYREEE (reference sequence). This CDR3 spans 17 amino acids. Deletions cut 4 bases from V and 4 bases from J, with 23 bases between. The CDR3, as DNA: TGTGCCAGCAGCCCCGCAAGGGGCGGACGAGCGTTAGAGACCCAGTACTTC. It translates to CASSPARGGRALETQYF.

This clone appeared once. This chain joins TRBV18 and TRBJ1-4; D ambiguous. Germline lookup yields CDR1 KGHSH and CDR2 LQKENI. The CDR3 extends over 14 amino acids. Trimming removed 5 bases from V and 3 bases from J, with 10 bases in between. For the CDR3, the DNA is TGTGCCAGCTCAGGGAGTCGAGCTAATGAAAAACTGTTTTTT. Protein: CASSGSRANEKLFF.

This chain uses TRBV24-1 with TRBJ1-2; 9 positions agree with TRBD1. Germline-derived CDR1 and CDR2 are KGHDR and SFDVKD. V gave up 6 bases and J gave up 7 bases; unmatched junction bases: 8. The CDR3 sequence is 14 residues long. The CDR3 spells CATSQTGGNPGYTF. The CDR3 region has the DNA TGTGCCACCAGTCAGACAGGGGGAAATCCTGGCTACACCTTC.

This chain connects TRBV28 to TRBJ1-1; D is ambiguous. The CDR3 covers 14 residues. From germline, CDR1 is MDHEN and CDR2 SYDVKM. V was trimmed by 5 bases and J by 1 base, leaving 11 bases between them. The CDR3 DNA is TGTGCCAGCAGTATCCCCCCAGAGAACACTGAAGCTTTCTTT. It codes for CASSIPPENTEAFF. Looking up the rest from reference TRBV28 and TRBJ1-1 gives the full variable domain: DVKVTQSSRYLVKRTGEKVFLECVQDMDHENMFWYRQDPGLGLRLIYFSYDVKMKEKGDIPEGYSVSREKKERFSLILESASTNQTSMYLCASSIPPENTEAFFGQGTRLTVV.

V gene TRBV24-1 combines with J gene TRBJ2-5; the match to TRBD2 covers 12 bases. The CDR3 runs to 15 residues. V lost 4 bases to trimming and J lost 4 bases; unmatched junction nucleotides: 3. The germline V gene has CDR1 KGHDR and CDR2 SFDVKD. For the CDR3, the DNA is TGTGCCACCAGTGAACTAGCGGGGGGTAGAGAGACCCAGTACTTC. Translation gives CATSELAGGRETQYF.

The chain carries TRBV24-1 and TRBJ1-2; no clear D gene. Germline lookup yields CDR1 KGHDR and CDR2 SFDVKD. The CDR3 covers 14 residues. The V end lost 6 bases, the J end lost 2 bases, and 12 bases lay between the germline ends. The CDR3 loop reads CATSFCLRNYGYTF. The CDR3 nucleotides are TGTGCCACCAGTTTCTGCCTGAGGAACTATGGCTACACCTTC.

The rearrangement links TRBV2 to TRBJ2-2; perhaps TRBD2 as D (7 bases). The germline CDR1 and CDR2 sequences are SNHLY and FYNNEI. The CDR3 totals 16 residues. Trimming took 4 bases from V and 2 from J, leaving 14 bases between them. In nucleotides, the CDR3 is TGTGCCAGCAGTGGATTAAGCGGGACAAACACCGGGGAGCTGTTTTTT. This sequence encodes CASSGLSGTNTGELFF.

A single count supports this clone. This chain uses TRBV18 with TRBJ1-4; D is uncertain. The length of the CDR3 is 17 residues. V was pared by 4 bases and J by 7 bases, with 22 bases between. Germline loops: CDR1 KGHSH, CDR2 LQKENI. DNA of the CDR3: TGTGCCAGCTCACGTGGTCATTTAGAGGGCAGGAGTGAAAAACTGTTTTTT. Translating gives CASSRGHLEGRSEKLFF.

The V and J genes are TRBV5-6 and TRBJ1-2; D is unresolved. Germline CDR1 is SGHDT and CDR2 is YYEEEE. This CDR3 region has 12 residues. The V end was cut by 0 bases, the J end by 6 bases, with 6 bases between. The CDR3 DNA is TGTGCCAGCAGCTTGGTAACGGATGGCTACACCTTC. This encodes CASSLVTDGYTF.

Of note for this clone: The identical CDR3 is also encoded by other nucleotide sequences in the sample. The chain employs TRBV30 and TRBJ2-3, with D possibly matching TRBD1 (5 bases). The V end was cut by 3 bases, the J end by 3 bases, with 7 bases between. Germline loops: CDR1 GTSNPN, CDR2 SVGIG (reference sequence). The CDR3 has 12 amino acids. CDR3 DNA: TGTGCCTGGAGCCCAGGGACAGATACGCAGTATTTT. Its translation: CAWSPGTDTQYF.

The rearrangement joins TRBV5-1 to TRBJ1-2; tentatively, D is TRBD1 (5 bases). Germline assignment: CDR1 SGHRS and CDR2 YFSETQ. The CDR3 loop spans 17 amino acids. Trimming shortened V by 0 bases and J by 8 bases, and 23 bases separated the two germline ends. The DNA of the CDR3 is TGCGCCAGCAGCTTGGGGTCTACAGGACCCGGCACCGGCGGCTACACCTTC. This translates into CASSLGSTGPGTGGYTF.

This chain uses TRBV19 with TRBJ1-1; TRBD1 matches at 9 bases. Germline V CDR1 and CDR2: LNHDA, SQIVND (reference sequence). V lost 3 bases to trimming and J lost 1 base; unmatched junction nucleotides: 15. The CDR3 consists of 19 residues. The DNA of the CDR3 is TGTGCCAGTAGTATTGCCCCCGGGACAGGGTATGATAAGAACACTGAAGCTTTCTTT. Its protein is CASSIAPGTGYDKNTEAFF.

J is TRBJ1-5 and V is TRBV12-2. TRBV12-2 is listed as a pseudogene. CDR3 length equals 16 residues. The CDR3 region is CASRLWAERGNQPQHF. The CDR3 DNA is TGTGCAAGTCGCCTGTGGGCGGAACGGGGGAATCAGCCCCAGCATTTT.

A remark on this clone: Other nucleotide sequences from this sample produce the same CDR3. The chain is built from TRBV10-3 and TRBJ1-1, with D hard to call. The CDR3 has 13 amino acids. V was clipped by 3 bases and J by 1 base, with 6 bases between them. From germline, CDR1 is ENHRY and CDR2 SYGVKD. The CDR3 sequence: CAISEGANTEAFF. The CDR3 DNA sequence: TGTGCCATCAGTGAAGGAGCGAACACTGAAGCTTTCTTT.

The CDR3 here is CASSLLDRGRAVSYEQYF. The CDR3, as DNA: TGTGCCAGCAGCTTGTTAGACAGGGGGAGAGCGGTCTCCTACGAGCAGTACTTC. The chain links TRBV5-5 to TRBJ2-7; 9 positions match TRBD1. This CDR3 is 18 amino acids long. Losses at the gene ends were 1 base for V and 0 bases for J; bases not matched to a gene: 11. From germline, CDR1 is SGHKS and CDR2 YYEKEE (reference sequence).

The chain couples TRBV6-5 to TRBJ1-6; TRBD1 aligns across 9 bases. V shed 8 bases and J 14 bases; nucleotides not matched to a gene: 7. The CDR3 runs to 12 residues. The germline gives CDR1 MNHEY, CDR2 SVGAGI. The DNA for the CDR3 is TGTGCCAGCTCGGGACAGGGCATCTCCCTCCACTTT. This gives the protein CASSGQGISLHF.

This clone occurred once. This chain uses TRBV6-5 with TRBJ1-3, with a possible D match to TRBD1 (6 bases). CDR3 length equals 12 residues. Germline assignment: CDR1 MNHEY and CDR2 SVGAGI. The V and J ends lost 8 bases and 3 bases respectively, with 8 bases between them. CDR3 DNA: TGTGCCAGCTCGGACAGTGGAAACACCATATATTTT. Amino acids: CASSDSGNTIYF.

V gene TRBV30 combines with J gene TRBJ2-1, with a weak D call TRBD1 (6 bases). The germline gives CDR1 GTSNPN, CDR2 SVGIG (reference sequence). Trimming stripped 2 bases from V and 4 bases from J, with 9 bases between. CDR3 length: 13 residues. The CDR3 DNA follows: TGTGCCTGGAGTTGGGGGCTTTACAATGAGCAGTTCTTC. Encoded protein: CAWSWGLYNEQFF.

The CDR3 nucleotides read TGTGCCAGCAGCCAGGGGGCCACTGAAGCTTTCTTT. Amino acid sequence: CASSQGATEAFF. The chain employs TRBV3-1 (or the pseudogene TRBV3-2) and TRBJ1-1, with a weak D call TRBD1 (6 bases). Germline V gene sequence: CDR1 LGHDT, CDR2 YNNKEL (reference sequence). CDR3 length equals 12 residues. Trimming shortened V by 3 bases and J by 4 bases, and 6 bases separated the two germline ends.

This clone was recorded once. The chain couples TRBV9 to TRBJ1-2; 9 bases match TRBD1. Germline assignment: CDR1 SGDLS and CDR2 YYNGEE. V dropped 2 bases and J dropped 3; count of bases not matched to a gene: 5. This CDR3 comprises 15 residues. CDR3 nucleotides: TGTGCCAGCAGCGTGGGGACAGGGATCGACTATGGCTACACCTTC. Translated, it gives CASSVGTGIDYGYTF.

This clone was seen once. Here the CDR3 DNA reads TGCGCCAGCAGCCAAGATCTGGGGAAGCGGGTCACCGGGGAGCTGTTTTTT. It translates to CASSQDLGKRVTGELFF. The chain combines TRBV4-1 with TRBJ2-2, with D possibly being TRBD2 (6 bases). The CDR3 is made up of 17 amino acids. Germline-derived CDR1 and CDR2 are MGHRA and YSYEKL. The V end was cut by 0 bases, the J end by 4 bases, with 15 bases between.

The chain recombines TRBV5-1 with TRBJ1-3; no definite D call. This CDR3 has 16 amino acids. CDR1 is SGHRS and CDR2 is YFSETQ in the germline V gene. The V end lost 0 bases, the J end lost 0 bases, and 10 bases lay between the germline ends. CDR3 bases: TGCGCCAGCAGCTTGGGAGGAGTTCGCTCTGGAAACACCATATATTTT. Protein sequence: CASSLGGVRSGNTIYF.

The rearrangement joins TRBV6-2 or TRBV6-3 to TRBJ2-7; no clear D. This CDR3 is 18 amino acids long. Deletions cut 0 bases from V and 2 bases from J, with 20 bases between. CDR1 is MNHEY and CDR2 is SVGEGT in the germline V gene. CDR3 DNA: TGTGCCAGCAGTTACTCGTCTCGGTTAGACCATGGGCCCTACGAGCAGTACTTC. Translation gives CASSYSSRLDHGPYEQYF.